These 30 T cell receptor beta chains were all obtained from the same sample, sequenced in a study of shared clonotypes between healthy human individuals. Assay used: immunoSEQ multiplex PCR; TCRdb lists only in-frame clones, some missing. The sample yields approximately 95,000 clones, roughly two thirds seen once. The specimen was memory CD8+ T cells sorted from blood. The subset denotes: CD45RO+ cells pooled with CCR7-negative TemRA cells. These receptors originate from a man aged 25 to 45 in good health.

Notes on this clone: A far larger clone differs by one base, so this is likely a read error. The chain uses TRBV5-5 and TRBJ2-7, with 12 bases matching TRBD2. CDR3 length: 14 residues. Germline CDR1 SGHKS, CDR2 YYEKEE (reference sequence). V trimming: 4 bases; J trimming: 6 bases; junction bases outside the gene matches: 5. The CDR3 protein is CASSLTSGSFEQYF. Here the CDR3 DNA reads TGTGCCAGCAGCCTGACTAGCGGGAGCTTCGAGCAGTACTTC.

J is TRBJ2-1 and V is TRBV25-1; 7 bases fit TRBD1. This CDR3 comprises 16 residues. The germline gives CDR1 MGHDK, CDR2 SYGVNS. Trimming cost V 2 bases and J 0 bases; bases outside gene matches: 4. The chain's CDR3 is CASSETGESSYNEQFF. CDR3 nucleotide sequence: TGTGCCAGCAGTGAAACAGGGGAGAGCTCCTACAATGAGCAGTTCTTC.

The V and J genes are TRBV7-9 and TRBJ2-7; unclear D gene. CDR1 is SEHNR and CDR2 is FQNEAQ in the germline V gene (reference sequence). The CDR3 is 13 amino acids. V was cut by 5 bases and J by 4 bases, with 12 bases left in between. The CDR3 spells CASSGLLVYEQYF. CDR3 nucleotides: TGTGCCAGCAGCGGCCTACTTGTGTACGAGCAGTACTTC. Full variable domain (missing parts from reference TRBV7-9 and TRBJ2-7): DTGVSQNPRHKITKRGQNVTFRCDPISEHNRLYWYRQTLGQGPEFLTYFQNEAQLEKSRLLSDRFSAERPKGSFSTLEIQRTEQGDSAMYLCASSGLLVYEQYFGPGTRLTVT.

This CDR3 reads CASSYPGLAANEQFF. The CDR3 nucleotides are TGTGCCAGCAGTTACCCAGGCCTAGCTGCCAATGAGCAGTTCTTC. The V and J genes are TRBV6-5 and TRBJ2-1; maybe TRBD2 (5 bases). V was trimmed by 2 bases and J by 6 bases, leaving 14 bases between them. Germline values: CDR1 MNHEY, CDR2 SVGAGI. The CDR3 spans 15 residues.

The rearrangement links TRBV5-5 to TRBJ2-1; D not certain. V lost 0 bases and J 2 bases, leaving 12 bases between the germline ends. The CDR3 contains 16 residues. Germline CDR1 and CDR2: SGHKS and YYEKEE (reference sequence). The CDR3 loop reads CASSLVGIGTYNEQFF. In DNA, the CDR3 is TGTGCCAGCAGCTTGGTCGGAATTGGGACCTACAATGAGCAGTTCTTC.

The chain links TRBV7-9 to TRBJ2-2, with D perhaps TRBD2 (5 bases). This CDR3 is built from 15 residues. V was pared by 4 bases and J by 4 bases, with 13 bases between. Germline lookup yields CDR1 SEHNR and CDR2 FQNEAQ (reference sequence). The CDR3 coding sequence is TGTGCCAGCAGCTCTATTCCCCGGGGCACCGGGGAGCTGTTTTTT. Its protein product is CASSSIPRGTGELFF.

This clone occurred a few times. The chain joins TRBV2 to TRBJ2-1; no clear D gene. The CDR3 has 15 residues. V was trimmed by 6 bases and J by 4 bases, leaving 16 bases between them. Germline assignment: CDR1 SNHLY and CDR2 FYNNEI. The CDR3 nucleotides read TGTGCCAGCAGCCCCGTCTACTCTCTTTACAATGAGCAGTTCTTC. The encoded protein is CASSPVYSLYNEQFF.

CDR3 sequence (DNA): TGTGCCAGCAGCGACCGGCCCTGGAGGGAGCAGTTCTTC. This gives the protein CASSDRPWREQFF. This sequence joins TRBV7-9 and TRBJ2-1; a possible D gene is TRBD2 (5 bases). Looked up from germline, CDR1 is SEHNR and CDR2 is FQNEAQ (reference sequence). Trimming left V 5 bases short and J 10 bases short, with 15 bases between. The CDR3 has 13 amino acids. Using reference TRBV7-9 and TRBJ2-1 for the parts outside the CDR3, the full variable domain is DTGVSQNPRHKITKRGQNVTFRCDPISEHNRLYWYRQTLGQGPEFLTYFQNEAQLEKSRLLSDRFSAERPKGSFSTLEIQRTEQGDSAMYLCASSDRPWREQFFGPGTRLTVL.

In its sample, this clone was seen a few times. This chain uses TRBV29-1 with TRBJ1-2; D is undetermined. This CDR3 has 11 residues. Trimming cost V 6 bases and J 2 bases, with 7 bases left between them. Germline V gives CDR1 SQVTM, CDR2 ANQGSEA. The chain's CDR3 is CSVRENYGYTF. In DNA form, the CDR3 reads TGCAGCGTGAGGGAGAACTATGGCTACACCTTC.

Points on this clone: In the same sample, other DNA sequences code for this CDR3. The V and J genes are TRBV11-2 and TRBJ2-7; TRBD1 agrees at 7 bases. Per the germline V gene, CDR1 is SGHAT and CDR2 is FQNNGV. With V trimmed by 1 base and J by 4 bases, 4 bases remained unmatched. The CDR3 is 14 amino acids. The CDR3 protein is CASSLVGGEYEQYF. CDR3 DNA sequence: TGTGCCAGCAGCTTAGTAGGGGGCGAGTACGAGCAGTACTTC.

The CDR3 region is CSVVGGAGTEAFF. Here the CDR3 DNA reads TGCAGCGTCGTCGGAGGCGCCGGGACTGAAGCTTTCTTT. The rearrangement uses TRBV29-1 and TRBJ1-1, with D unclear. CDR3 length equals 13 residues. Germline V gene data show CDR1 as SQVTM and CDR2 as ANQGSEA. V was shortened by 6 bases and J by 5 bases, with 16 bases between the two germline ends.

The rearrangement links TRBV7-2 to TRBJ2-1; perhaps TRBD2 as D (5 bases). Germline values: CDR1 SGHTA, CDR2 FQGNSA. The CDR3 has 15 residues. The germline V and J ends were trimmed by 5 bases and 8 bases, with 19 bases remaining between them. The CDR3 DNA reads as TGTGCCAGCAGCCCAGACTGGGCCCCGAGGGATGAGCAGTTCTTC. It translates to CASSPDWAPRDEQFF. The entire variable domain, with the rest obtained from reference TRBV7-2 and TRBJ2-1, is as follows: GAGVSQSPSNKVTEKGKDVELRCDPISGHTALYWYRQSLGQGLEFLIYFQGNSAPDKSGLPSDRFSAERTGGSVSTLTIQRTQQEDSAVYLCASSPDWAPRDEQFFGPGTRLTVL.

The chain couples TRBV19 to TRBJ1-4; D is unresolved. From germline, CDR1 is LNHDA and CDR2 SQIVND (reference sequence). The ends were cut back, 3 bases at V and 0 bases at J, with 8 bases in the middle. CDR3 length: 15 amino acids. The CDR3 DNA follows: TGTGCCAGTAGTATCTGGTCAACAACTAATGAAAAACTGTTTTTT. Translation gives CASSIWSTTNEKLFF. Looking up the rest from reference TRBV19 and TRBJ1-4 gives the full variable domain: DGGITQSPKYLFRKEGQNVTLSCEQNLNHDAMYWYRQDPGQGLRLIYYSQIVNDFQKGDIAEGYSVSREKKESFPLTVTSAQKNPTAFYLCASSIWSTTNEKLFFGSGTQLSVL.

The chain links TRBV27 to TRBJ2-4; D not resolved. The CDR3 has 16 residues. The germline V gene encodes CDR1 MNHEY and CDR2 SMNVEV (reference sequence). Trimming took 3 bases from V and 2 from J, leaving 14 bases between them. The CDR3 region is CASSLRGMSTKNIQYF. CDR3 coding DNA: TGTGCCAGCAGTTTGCGCGGTATGTCGACCAAAAACATTCAGTACTTC.

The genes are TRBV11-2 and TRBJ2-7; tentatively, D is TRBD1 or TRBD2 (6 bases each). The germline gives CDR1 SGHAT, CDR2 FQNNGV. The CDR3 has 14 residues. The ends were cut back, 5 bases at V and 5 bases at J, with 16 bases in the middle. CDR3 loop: CASSIRRGRHEQYF. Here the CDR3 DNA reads TGTGCCAGCAGCATACGCCGGGGGCGGCACGAGCAGTACTTC.

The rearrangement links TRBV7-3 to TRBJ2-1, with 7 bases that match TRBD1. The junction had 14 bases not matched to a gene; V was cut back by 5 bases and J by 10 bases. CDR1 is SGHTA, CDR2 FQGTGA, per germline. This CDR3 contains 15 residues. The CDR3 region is CASSKGQALMGEQFF. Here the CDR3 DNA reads TGTGCCAGCAGCAAAGGACAGGCTCTCATGGGGGAGCAGTTCTTC.

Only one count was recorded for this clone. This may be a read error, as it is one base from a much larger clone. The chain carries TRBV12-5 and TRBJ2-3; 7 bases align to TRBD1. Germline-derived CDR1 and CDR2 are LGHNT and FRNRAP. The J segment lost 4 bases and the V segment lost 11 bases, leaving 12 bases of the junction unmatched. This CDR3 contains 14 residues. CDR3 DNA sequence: TGTGCTGGATCGCCGGGACAGTTCCCAGATACGCAGTATTTT. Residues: CAGSPGQFPDTQYF.

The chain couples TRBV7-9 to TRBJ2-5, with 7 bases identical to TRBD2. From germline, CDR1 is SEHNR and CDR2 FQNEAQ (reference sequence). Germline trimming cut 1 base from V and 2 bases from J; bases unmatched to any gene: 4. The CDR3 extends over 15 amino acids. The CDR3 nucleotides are TGTGCCAGCAGCTTAGGACGACTAGCACAAGAGACCCAGTACTTC. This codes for CASSLGRLAQETQYF.

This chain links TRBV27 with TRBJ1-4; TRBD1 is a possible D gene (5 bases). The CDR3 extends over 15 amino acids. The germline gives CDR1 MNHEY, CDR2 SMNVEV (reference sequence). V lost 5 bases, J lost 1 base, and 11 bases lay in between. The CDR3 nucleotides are TGTGCCAGCAGTACCTTCCAGGGAACTAATGAAAAACTGTTTTTT. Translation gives CASSTFQGTNEKLFF.

The CDR3 DNA is TGTGCCAGCAGTTTATGGGCGACTGGACCTCAAACCGGGGAGCTGTTTTTT. It codes for CASSLWATGPQTGELFF. V and J are TRBV27 and TRBJ2-2, with D unclear. Germline V gene lookup returns CDR1 MNHEY and CDR2 SMNVEV (reference sequence). CDR3 length equals 17 residues. The germline V and J ends were trimmed by 1 base and 5 bases, with 17 bases remaining between them.

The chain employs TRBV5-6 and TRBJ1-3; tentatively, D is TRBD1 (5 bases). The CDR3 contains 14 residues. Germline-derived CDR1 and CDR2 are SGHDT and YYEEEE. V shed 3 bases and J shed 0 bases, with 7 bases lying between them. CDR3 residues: CASSSRASGNTIYF. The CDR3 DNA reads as TGTGCCAGCAGCTCCAGGGCCTCTGGAAACACCATATATTTT.

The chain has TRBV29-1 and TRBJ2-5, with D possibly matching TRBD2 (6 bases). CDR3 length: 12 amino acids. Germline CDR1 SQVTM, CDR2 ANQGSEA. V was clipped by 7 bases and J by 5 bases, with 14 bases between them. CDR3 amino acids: CSALGGPETQYF. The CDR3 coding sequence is TGCAGCGCCCTGGGAGGCCCCGAGACCCAGTACTTC.

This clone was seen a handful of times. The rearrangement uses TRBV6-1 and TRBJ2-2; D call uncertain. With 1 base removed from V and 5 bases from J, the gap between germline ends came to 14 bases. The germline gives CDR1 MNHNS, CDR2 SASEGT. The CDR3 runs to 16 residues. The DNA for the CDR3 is TGTGCCAGCAGTGAAGGTCTGGCCTTAGAAACCGGGGAGCTGTTTTTT. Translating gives CASSEGLALETGELFF.

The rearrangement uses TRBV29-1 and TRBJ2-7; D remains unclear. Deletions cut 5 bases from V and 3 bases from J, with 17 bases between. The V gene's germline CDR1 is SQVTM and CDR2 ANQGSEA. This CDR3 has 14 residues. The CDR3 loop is CSVRFAQNFYEQYF. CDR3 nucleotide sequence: TGCAGCGTTCGGTTCGCGCAGAACTTCTACGAGCAGTACTTC.

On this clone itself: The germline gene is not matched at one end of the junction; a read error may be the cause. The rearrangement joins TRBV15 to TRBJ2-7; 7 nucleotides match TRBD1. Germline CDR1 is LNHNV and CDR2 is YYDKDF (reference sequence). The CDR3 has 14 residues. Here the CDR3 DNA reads TGTGCCACCAGCGGAGACAGGGATTCCTACGAGCAGTACTTC. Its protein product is CATSGDRDSYEQYF.

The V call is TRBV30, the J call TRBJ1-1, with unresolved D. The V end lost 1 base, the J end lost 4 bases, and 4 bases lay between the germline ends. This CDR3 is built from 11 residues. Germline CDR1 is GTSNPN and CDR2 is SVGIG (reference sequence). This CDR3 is CAWSDATEAFF. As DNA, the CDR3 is TGTGCCTGGAGTGATGCCACTGAAGCTTTCTTT. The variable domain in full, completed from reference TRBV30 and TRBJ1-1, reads SQTIHQWPATLVQPVGSPLSLECTVEGTSNPNLYWYRQAAGRGLQLLFYSVGIGQISSEVPQNLSASRPQDRQFILSSKKLLLSDSGFYLCAWSDATEAFFGQGTRLTVV.

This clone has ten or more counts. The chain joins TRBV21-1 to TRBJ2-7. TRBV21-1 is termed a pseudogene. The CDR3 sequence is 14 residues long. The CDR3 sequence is CASRYRDPNYEQYF. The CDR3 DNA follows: TGTGCCAGCAGATACCGGGACCCCAACTACGAGCAGTACTTC.

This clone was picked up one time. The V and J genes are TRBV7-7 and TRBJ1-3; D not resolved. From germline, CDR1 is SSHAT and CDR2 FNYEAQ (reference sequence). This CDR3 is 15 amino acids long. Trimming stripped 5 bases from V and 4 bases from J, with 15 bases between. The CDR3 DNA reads TGTGCCAGCAGCCCGGGGAGGGCCTCGGGAAACACCATATATTTT. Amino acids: CASSPGRASGNTIYF.

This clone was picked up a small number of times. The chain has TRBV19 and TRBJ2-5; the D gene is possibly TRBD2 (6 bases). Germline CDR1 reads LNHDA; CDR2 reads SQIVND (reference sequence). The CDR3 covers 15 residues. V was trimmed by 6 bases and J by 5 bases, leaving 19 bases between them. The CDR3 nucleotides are TGTGCCAGTAGAACAGTTGCTAGCGCGTCGGAGACCCAGTACTTC. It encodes CASRTVASASETQYF. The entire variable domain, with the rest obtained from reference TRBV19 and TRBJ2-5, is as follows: DGGITQSPKYLFRKEGQNVTLSCEQNLNHDAMYWYRQDPGQGLRLIYYSQIVNDFQKGDIAEGYSVSREKKESFPLTVTSAQKNPTAFYLCASRTVASASETQYFGPGTRLLVL.

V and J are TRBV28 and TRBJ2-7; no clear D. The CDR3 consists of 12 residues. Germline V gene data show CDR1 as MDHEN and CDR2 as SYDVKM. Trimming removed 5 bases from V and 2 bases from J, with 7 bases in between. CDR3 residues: CASSHLTYEQYF. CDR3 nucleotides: TGTGCCAGCAGTCATTTAACCTACGAGCAGTACTTC.